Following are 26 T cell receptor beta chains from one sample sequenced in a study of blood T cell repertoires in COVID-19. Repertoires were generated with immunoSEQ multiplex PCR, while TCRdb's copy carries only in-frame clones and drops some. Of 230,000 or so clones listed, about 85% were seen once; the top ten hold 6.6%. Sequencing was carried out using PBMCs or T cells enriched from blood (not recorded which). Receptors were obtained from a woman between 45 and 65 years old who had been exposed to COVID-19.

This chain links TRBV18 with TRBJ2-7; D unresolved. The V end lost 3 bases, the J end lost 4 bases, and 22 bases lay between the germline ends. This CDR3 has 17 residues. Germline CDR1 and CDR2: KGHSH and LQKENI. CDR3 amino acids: CASSPSMPNAVSYEQYF. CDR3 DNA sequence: TGTGCCAGCTCACCGTCGATGCCCAATGCGGTGAGTTACGAGCAGTACTTC.

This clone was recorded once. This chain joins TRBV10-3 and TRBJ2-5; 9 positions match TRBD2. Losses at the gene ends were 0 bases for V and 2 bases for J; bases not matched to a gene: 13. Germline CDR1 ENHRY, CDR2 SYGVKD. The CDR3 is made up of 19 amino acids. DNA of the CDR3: TGTGCCATCAGTGAGTCTTGGCCTAGCGGGGCATCCGATCAAGAGACCCAGTACTTC. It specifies CAISESWPSGASDQETQYF.

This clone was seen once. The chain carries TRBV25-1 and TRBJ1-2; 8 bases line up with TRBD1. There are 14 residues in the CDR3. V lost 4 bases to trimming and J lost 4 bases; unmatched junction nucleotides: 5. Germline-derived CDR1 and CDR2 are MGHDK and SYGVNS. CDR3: CASSVTGGSYGYTF. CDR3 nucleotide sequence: TGTGCCAGCAGTGTAACAGGGGGTTCCTATGGCTACACCTTC.

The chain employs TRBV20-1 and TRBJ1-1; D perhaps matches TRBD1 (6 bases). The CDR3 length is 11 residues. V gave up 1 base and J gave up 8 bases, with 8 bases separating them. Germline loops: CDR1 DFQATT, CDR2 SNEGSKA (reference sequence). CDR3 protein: CSARGTGEAFF. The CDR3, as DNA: TGCAGTGCTAGAGGTACAGGGGAAGCTTTCTTT.

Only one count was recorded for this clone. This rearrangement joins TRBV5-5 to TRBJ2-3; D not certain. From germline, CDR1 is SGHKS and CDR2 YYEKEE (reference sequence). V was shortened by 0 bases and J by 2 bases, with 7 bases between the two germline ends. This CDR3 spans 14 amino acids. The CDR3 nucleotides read TGTGCCAGCAGCTTGGTCTTGGCCACAGATACGCAGTATTTT. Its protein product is CASSLVLATDTQYF.

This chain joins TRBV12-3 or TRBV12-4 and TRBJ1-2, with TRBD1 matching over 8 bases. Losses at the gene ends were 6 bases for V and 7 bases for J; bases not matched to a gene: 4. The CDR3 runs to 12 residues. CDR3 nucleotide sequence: TGTGCCAGCAGCCAGGGGGCGGCTGGCTACACCTTC. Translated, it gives CASSQGAAGYTF.

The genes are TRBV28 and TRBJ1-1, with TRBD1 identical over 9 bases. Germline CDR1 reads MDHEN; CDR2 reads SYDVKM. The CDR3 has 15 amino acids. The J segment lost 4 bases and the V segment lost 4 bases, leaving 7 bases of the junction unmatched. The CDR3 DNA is TGTGCCAGCAGTTCACACAGGGGGCCAGCCACTGAAGCTTTCTTT. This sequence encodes CASSSHRGPATEAFF. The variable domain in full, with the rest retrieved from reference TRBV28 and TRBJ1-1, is DVKVTQSSRYLVKRTGEKVFLECVQDMDHENMFWYRQDPGLGLRLIYFSYDVKMKEKGDIPEGYSVSREKKERFSLILESASTNQTSMYLCASSSHRGPATEAFFGQGTRLTVV.

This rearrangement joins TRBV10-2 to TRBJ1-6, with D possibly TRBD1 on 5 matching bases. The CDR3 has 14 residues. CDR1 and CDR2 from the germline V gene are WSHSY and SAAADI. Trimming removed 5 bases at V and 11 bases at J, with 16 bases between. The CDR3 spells CASSNTGLGAPLHF. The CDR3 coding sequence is TGCGCCAGCAGTAACACAGGCCTAGGGGCACCCCTCCACTTT.

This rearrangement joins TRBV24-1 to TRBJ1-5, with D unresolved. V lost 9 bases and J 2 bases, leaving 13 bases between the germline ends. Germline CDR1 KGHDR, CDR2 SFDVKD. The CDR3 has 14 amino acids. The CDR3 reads CATQPEAGNQPQHF. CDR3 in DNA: TGTGCCACCCAACCGGAGGCGGGCAATCAGCCCCAGCATTTT.

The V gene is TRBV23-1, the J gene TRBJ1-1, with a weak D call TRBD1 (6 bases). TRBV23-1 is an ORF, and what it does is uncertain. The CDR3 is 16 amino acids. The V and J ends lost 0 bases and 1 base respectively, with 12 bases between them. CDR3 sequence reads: CASSQSRGQRNTEAFF. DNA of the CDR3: TGCGCCAGCAGTCAATCACGAGGACAGCGGAACACTGAAGCTTTCTTT.

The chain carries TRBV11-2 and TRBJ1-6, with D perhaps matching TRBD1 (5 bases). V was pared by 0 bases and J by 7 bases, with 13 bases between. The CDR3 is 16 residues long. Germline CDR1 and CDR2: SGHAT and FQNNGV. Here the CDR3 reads CASSLEAGPMNSPLHF. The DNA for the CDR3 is TGTGCCAGCAGCTTAGAGGCAGGGCCTATGAATTCACCCCTCCACTTT.

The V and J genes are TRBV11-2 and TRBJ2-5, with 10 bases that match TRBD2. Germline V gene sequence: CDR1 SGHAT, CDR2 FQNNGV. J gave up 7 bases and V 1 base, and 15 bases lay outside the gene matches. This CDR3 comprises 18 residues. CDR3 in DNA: TGTGCCAGCAGCTTAGTAGGAAGCGGGGGGGGTCCACGTGGGACCCAGTACTTC. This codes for CASSLVGSGGGPRGTQYF.

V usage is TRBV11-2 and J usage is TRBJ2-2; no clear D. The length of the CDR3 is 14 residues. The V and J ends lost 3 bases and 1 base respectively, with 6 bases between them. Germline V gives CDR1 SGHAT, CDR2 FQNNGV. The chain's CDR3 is CASSFNRNTGELFF. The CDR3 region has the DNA TGTGCCAGCAGCTTTAACAGGAACACCGGGGAGCTGTTTTTT.

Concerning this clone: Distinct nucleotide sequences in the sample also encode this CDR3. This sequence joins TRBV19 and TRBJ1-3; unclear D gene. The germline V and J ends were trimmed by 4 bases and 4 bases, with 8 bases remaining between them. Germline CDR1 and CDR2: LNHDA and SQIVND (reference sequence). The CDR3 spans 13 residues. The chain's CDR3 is CASSRGPGNTIYF. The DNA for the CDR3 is TGTGCCAGTAGTAGAGGGCCAGGAAACACCATATATTTT. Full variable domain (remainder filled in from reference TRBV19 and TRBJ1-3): DGGITQSPKYLFRKEGQNVTLSCEQNLNHDAMYWYRQDPGQGLRLIYYSQIVNDFQKGDIAEGYSVSREKKESFPLTVTSAQKNPTAFYLCASSRGPGNTIYFGEGSWLTVV.

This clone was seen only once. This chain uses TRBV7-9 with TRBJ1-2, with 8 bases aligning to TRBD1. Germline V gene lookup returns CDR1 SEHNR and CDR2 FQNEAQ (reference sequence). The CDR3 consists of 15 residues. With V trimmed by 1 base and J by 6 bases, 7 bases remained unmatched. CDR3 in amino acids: CASSLERTGNDGYTF. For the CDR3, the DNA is TGTGCCAGCAGCTTAGAACGGACAGGGAACGATGGCTACACCTTC. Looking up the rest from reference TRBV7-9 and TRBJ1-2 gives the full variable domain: DTGVSQNPRHKITKRGQNVTFRCDPISEHNRLYWYRQTLGQGPEFLTYFQNEAQLEKSRLLSDRFSAERPKGSFSTLEIQRTEQGDSAMYLCASSLERTGNDGYTFGSGTRLTVV.

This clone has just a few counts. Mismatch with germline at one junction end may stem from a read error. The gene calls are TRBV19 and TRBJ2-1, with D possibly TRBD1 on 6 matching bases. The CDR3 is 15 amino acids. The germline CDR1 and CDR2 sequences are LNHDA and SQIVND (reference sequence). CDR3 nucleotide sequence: TGTGCCAGTAGTATCGACAGGTGGTCCTCCAATGAGCAGTTCTTC. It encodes CASSIDRWSSNEQFF. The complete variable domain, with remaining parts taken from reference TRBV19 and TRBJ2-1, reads DGGITQSPKYLFRKEGQNVTLSCEQNLNHDAMYWYRQDPGQGLRLIYYSQIVNDFQKGDIAEGYSVSREKKESFPLTVTSAQKNPTAFYLCASSIDRWSSNEQFFGPGTRLTVL.

The CDR3 bases are TGTGCCAGCAGCGCCTACGACAGGGGACCCCGAAGGGCTTTCTTT. It encodes CASSAYDRGPRRAFF. The rearrangement joins TRBV9 to TRBJ1-1, with 8 bases matching TRBD1. The V gene end was trimmed by 3 bases and the J gene end by 11 bases; junction bases not matched to a gene: 15. The germline V gene encodes CDR1 SGDLS and CDR2 YYNGEE. The CDR3 is 15 residues long.

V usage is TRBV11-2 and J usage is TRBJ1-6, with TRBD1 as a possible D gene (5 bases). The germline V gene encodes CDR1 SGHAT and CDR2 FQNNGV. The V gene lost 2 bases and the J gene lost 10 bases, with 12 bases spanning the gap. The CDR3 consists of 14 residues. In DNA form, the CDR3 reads TGTGCCAGCAGCTTAAATACAGGCGGATCACCCCTCCACTTT. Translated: CASSLNTGGSPLHF.

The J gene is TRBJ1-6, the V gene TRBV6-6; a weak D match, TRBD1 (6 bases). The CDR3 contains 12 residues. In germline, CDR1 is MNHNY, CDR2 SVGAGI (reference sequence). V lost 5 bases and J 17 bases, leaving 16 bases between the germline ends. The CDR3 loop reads CASSPSRQAIHF. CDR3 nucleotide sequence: TGTGCCAGCAGTCCAAGTCGACAGGCCATCCACTTT.

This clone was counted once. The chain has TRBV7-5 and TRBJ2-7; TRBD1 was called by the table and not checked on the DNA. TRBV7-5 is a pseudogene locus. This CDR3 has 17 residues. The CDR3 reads CVRSFEYRPGQGYEQYF. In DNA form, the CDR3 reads TGTGTCAGAAGCTTTGAATATAGACCGGGACAGGGGTACGAGCAGTACTTC.

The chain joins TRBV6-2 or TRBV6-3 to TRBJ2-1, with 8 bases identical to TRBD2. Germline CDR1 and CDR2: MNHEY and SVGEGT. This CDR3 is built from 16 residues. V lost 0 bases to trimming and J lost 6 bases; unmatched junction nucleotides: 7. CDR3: CASSYSIAGLTNEQFF. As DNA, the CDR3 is TGTGCCAGCAGTTACTCCATAGCGGGACTCACCAATGAGCAGTTCTTC.

As DNA, the CDR3 is TGTGCCAGTAGTATAGGGCAGGCAACTGCAACGGCTTTCTTT. Translation: CASSIGQATATAFF. The rearrangement joins TRBV19 to TRBJ1-1, with D uncertain. The CDR3 covers 14 residues. Between the trimmed V and J ends, which lost 1 base and 11 bases, there was a span of 17 bases. CDR1 is LNHDA and CDR2 is SQIVND in the germline V gene (reference sequence).

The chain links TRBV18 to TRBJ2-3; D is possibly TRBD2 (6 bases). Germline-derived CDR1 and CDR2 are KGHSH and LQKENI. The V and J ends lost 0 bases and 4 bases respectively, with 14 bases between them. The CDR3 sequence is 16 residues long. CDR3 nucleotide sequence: TGTGCCAGCTCACCACCGAATGAATGGGGGGCAGATACGCAGTATTTT. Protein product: CASSPPNEWGADTQYF.

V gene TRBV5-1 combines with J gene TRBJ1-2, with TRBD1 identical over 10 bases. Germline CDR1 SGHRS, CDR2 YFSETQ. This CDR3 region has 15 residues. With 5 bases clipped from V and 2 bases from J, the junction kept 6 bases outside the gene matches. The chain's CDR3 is CASRGGTGANYGYTF. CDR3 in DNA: TGCGCCAGCAGAGGAGGGACAGGGGCCAACTATGGCTACACCTTC.

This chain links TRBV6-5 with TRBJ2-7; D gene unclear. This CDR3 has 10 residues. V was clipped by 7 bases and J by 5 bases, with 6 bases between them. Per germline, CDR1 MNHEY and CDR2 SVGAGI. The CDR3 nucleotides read TGTGCCAGCACCGAGCACGAGCAGTACTTC. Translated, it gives CASTEHEQYF.

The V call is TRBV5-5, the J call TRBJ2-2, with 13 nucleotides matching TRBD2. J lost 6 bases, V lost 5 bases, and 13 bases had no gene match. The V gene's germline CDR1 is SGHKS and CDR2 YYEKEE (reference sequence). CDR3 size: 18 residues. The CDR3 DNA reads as TGTGCCAGCAGTTTCGGACTAGCGGGGGTTATAGGGTCCGGGGAGCTGTTTTTT. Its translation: CASSFGLAGVIGSGELFF.